This T cell receptor (beta chain) was found in a study of sequential checkpoint blockade in melanoma. The method was immunoSEQ multiplex PCR; TCRdb's version includes in-frame clones alone and lacks a portion of them. This sample has 10,000 or so clones, with roughly three fifths found just once. Treatment described: randomized to nivolumab then ipilimumab (arm A) or the reverse (arm B). Per germline, CDR1 LGHNA and CDR2 YSLEER. The CDR3 has 17 amino acids. V dropped 0 bases and J dropped 0 bases, with 13 bases sitting between them. The chain carries TRBV4-3 and TRBJ2-3; D possibly corresponds to TRBD2 (6 bases). The specimen comprised CD8+ T cells sorted from blood (inferred from file names), sampled from a patient given nivolumab and ipilimumab in sequence. This receptor was taken from a human donor with melanoma. The CDR3 DNA reads TGCGCCAGCAGCCAAGATCGGGGGTACTCTAGCACAGATACGCAGTATTTT. Amino acids: CASSQDRGYSSTDTQYF.